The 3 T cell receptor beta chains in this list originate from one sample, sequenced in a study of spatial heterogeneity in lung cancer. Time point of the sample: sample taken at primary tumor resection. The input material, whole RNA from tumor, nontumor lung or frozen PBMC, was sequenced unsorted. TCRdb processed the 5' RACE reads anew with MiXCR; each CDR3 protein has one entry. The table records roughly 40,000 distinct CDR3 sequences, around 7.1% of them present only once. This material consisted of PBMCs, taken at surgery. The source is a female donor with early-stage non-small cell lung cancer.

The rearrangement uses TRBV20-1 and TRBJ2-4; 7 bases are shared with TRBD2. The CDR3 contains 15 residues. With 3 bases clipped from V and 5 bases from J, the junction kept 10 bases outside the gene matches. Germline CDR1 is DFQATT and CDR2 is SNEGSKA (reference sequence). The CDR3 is CSASPRGVGENIQYF. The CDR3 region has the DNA TGCAGTGCTAGCCCCCGGGGGGTCGGGGAAAACATTCAGTACTTC.

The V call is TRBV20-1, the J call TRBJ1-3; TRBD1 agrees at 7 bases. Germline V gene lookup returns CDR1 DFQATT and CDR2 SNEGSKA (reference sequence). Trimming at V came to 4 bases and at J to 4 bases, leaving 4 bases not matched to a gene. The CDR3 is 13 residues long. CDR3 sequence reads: CSAIRGSGNTIYF. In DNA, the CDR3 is TGCAGTGCTATCAGGGGGTCCGGAAACACCATATATTTT.

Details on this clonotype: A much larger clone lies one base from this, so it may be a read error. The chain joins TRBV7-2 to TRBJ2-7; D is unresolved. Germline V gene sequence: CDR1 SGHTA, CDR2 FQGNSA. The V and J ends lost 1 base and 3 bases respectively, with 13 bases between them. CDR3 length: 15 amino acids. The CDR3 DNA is TGTGCCAGCAGCTTAGGTTGTGGGATAGGCTACGAGCAGTACTTC. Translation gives CASSLGCGIGYEQYF.